The 25 T cell receptor beta chains below all came from one sample that was sequenced in a study of blood T cell repertoires in COVID-19. The protocol was immunoSEQ multiplex PCR, while the TCRdb copy is restricted to in-frame clones and leaves out a portion. The profile covers over 45,000 clones, with roughly 85% appearing a single time and approximately 12% taken by the ten largest. Source material: peripheral blood. All receptors come from a human donor in a cohort sampled during active COVID-19.

The J gene is TRBJ1-6, the V gene TRBV28, with 8 bases aligning to TRBD1. J lost 10 bases, V lost 5 bases, and 10 bases had no gene match. The V gene's germline CDR1 is MDHEN and CDR2 SYDVKM. The CDR3 sequence is 15 residues long. The CDR3 sequence: CASSPPGQEGSPLHF. The CDR3 region has the DNA TGTGCCAGCAGTCCTCCGGGACAGGAGGGGTCACCCCTCCACTTT. Supplemented by reference TRBV28 and TRBJ1-6, the full variable domain reads DVKVTQSSRYLVKRTGEKVFLECVQDMDHENMFWYRQDPGLGLRLIYFSYDVKMKEKGDIPEGYSVSREKKERFSLILESASTNQTSMYLCASSPPGQEGSPLHFGNGTRLTVT.

The chain recombines TRBV6-2 or TRBV6-3 with TRBJ1-5; possibly TRBD1 for D (5 bases). Germline V gene data show CDR1 as MNHEY and CDR2 as SVGEGT. V was shortened by 7 bases and J by 5 bases, with 21 bases between the two germline ends. This CDR3 contains 16 residues. Here the CDR3 reads CASTPSQGWGHQPQHF. The CDR3 nucleotides are TGTGCCAGCACCCCCTCTCAAGGTTGGGGCCATCAGCCCCAGCATTTT.

This clone showed up just once. V gene TRBV6-5 combines with J gene TRBJ1-1; 7 nucleotides match TRBD1. CDR3 length: 14 amino acids. Germline CDR1 and CDR2: MNHEY and SVGAGI. V lost 2 bases and J lost 1; bases outside the gene matches: 1. In nucleotides, the CDR3 is TGTGCCAGCAGTTACGGGACAGAGAACACTGAAGCTTTCTTT. It translates to CASSYGTENTEAFF.

The chain links TRBV11-3 to TRBJ2-7; 9 positions agree with TRBD2. V lost 3 bases to trimming and J lost 0 bases; unmatched junction nucleotides: 0. This CDR3 comprises 14 residues. CDR1 is SGHNT and CDR2 is YENEEA in the germline V gene. The CDR3 sequence: CASSFSGSSYEQYF. CDR3 sequence (DNA): TGTGCCAGCAGCTTTAGCGGGAGCTCCTACGAGCAGTACTTC. The full variable domain, completed using reference TRBV11-3 and TRBJ2-7, is EAGVVQSPRYKIIEKKQPVAFWCNPISGHNTLYWYLQNLGQGPELLIRYENEEAVDDSQLPKDRFSAERLKGVDSTLKIQPAELGDSAVYLCASSFSGSSYEQYFGPGTRLTVT.

This clone has only one observation. The V gene is TRBV30, the J gene TRBJ2-3; weak D call: TRBD1 (5 bases). CDR3 length equals 14 residues. Germline loops: CDR1 GTSNPN, CDR2 SVGIG (reference sequence). The V end was cut by 4 bases, the J end by 6 bases, with 17 bases between. The DNA of the CDR3 is TGTGCCTGGACAAGGACAAGGGGATCGGATACGCAGTATTTT. Translation gives CAWTRTRGSDTQYF.

This clone has just a few counts. V is TRBV21-1 and J is TRBJ2-3; the D segment call TRBD2 is taken from the table without a DNA check. TRBV21-1 is deemed a pseudogene. The CDR3 runs 14 residues. The CDR3 DNA sequence: TGTGCCAGCAGCAGCCTAGCTAGCACAGATACGCAGTATTTT. This codes for CASSSLASTDTQYF.

This chain connects TRBV5-6 to TRBJ2-7, with 12 bases matching TRBD2. This CDR3 has 15 amino acids. V lost 4 bases to trimming and J lost 5 bases; unmatched junction nucleotides: 7. Germline values: CDR1 SGHDT, CDR2 YYEEEE. In nucleotides, the CDR3 is TGTGCCAGCAGCCCTCGACTAGCGGGAGCCGACGAGCAGTACTTC. Amino acids: CASSPRLAGADEQYF.

The table lists this clone with a count of one. The chain employs TRBV25-1 and TRBJ1-3; possibly TRBD1 for D (5 bases). V lost 4 bases and J lost 0, with 13 bases in between. The CDR3 covers 16 residues. Germline V gene data show CDR1 as MGHDK and CDR2 as SYGVNS. The CDR3: CASSGHRIVSGNTIYF. CDR3 DNA sequence: TGTGCCAGCAGTGGACACAGGATCGTCTCTGGAAACACCATATATTTT.

The chain joins TRBV6-5 to TRBJ2-5, with a weak D call TRBD2 (6 bases). V was clipped by 2 bases and J by 4 bases, with 17 bases between them. Germline V lookup: CDR1 MNHEY, CDR2 SVGAGI. This CDR3 spans 16 amino acids. DNA of the CDR3: TGTGCCAGCAGTTACCCCCTTCCCTCTAGCGCAGAGACCCAGTACTTC. It is translated as CASSYPLPSSAETQYF.

V usage is TRBV6-1 and J usage is TRBJ2-3; 9 bases map to TRBD2. The germline V gene has CDR1 MNHNS and CDR2 SASEGT. This CDR3 region has 15 residues. V lost 3 bases to trimming and J lost 0 bases; unmatched junction nucleotides: 1. CDR3 in DNA: TGTGCCAGCAGTGAGGGACTAGCTAGCACAGATACGCAGTATTTT. Protein product: CASSEGLASTDTQYF.

The chain uses TRBV19 and TRBJ2-3, with no clear D. The germline CDR1 and CDR2 sequences are LNHDA and SQIVND (reference sequence). The CDR3 spans 14 residues. Trimming pared 8 bases from V and 3 bases from J, leaving 15 bases between. As DNA, the CDR3 is TGTGCCAGTCGATGGGCAGGTTTTACAGATACGCAGTATTTT. Translated, it gives CASRWAGFTDTQYF.

The chain combines TRBV19 with TRBJ1-5; TRBD1 might be the D (6 bases). Trimming pared 4 bases from V and 3 bases from J, leaving 13 bases between. Looked up from germline, CDR1 is LNHDA and CDR2 is SQIVND (reference sequence). The CDR3 consists of 15 residues. The CDR3 DNA is TGTGCCAGTAGTACCAAACAGGGTCCCAATCAGCCCCAGCATTTT. Translated, it gives CASSTKQGPNQPQHF. The variable domain in full, with the rest retrieved from reference TRBV19 and TRBJ1-5, is DGGITQSPKYLFRKEGQNVTLSCEQNLNHDAMYWYRQDPGQGLRLIYYSQIVNDFQKGDIAEGYSVSREKKESFPLTVTSAQKNPTAFYLCASSTKQGPNQPQHFGDGTRLSIL.

This chain joins TRBV6-5 and TRBJ2-1; TRBD2 matches at 10 bases. This CDR3 has 13 amino acids. The J segment lost 9 bases and the V segment lost 2 bases, leaving 1 base of the junction unmatched. Germline CDR1 MNHEY, CDR2 SVGAGI. CDR3 coding DNA: TGTGCCAGCAGTTACGGGACTAGCGCTGAGCAGTTCTTC. Protein sequence: CASSYGTSAEQFF.

Only a few counts were recorded for this clone. The chain joins TRBV6-1 to TRBJ1-6, with TRBD1 as a possible D gene (5 bases). Trimming removed 3 bases from V and 0 bases from J, with 9 bases in between. The CDR3 has 16 amino acids. Germline-derived CDR1 and CDR2 are MNHNS and SASEGT. CDR3 sequence reads: CASSDYRSSYNSPLHF. The CDR3 DNA sequence: TGTGCCAGCAGTGATTACAGGAGCTCCTATAATTCACCCCTCCACTTT.

This clone has a handful of counts. The J gene is TRBJ2-3, the V gene TRBV12-3 or TRBV12-4; D remains ambiguous. Trimming took 2 bases from V and 4 from J, leaving 7 bases between them. The CDR3 runs 13 residues. The CDR3, as DNA: TGTGCCAGCAGTTTAAATCTCGCAGATACGCAGTATTTT. Translation: CASSLNLADTQYF.

This rearrangement joins TRBV2 to TRBJ2-2, with TRBD2 matching over 9 bases. Losses at the gene ends were 4 bases for V and 5 bases for J; bases not matched to a gene: 2. The germline V gene has CDR1 SNHLY and CDR2 FYNNEI. This CDR3 spans 14 amino acids. In nucleotides, the CDR3 is TGTGCCAGCAGTGTGCTAGCGGGGACCGGGGAGCTGTTTTTT. Residues: CASSVLAGTGELFF. The variable domain in full, completed from reference TRBV2 and TRBJ2-2, reads EPEVTQTPSHQVTQMGQEVILRCVPISNHLYFYWYRQILGQKVEFLVSFYNNEISEKSEIFDDQFSVERPDGSNFTLKIRSTKLEDSAMYFCASSVLAGTGELFFGEGSRLTVL.

The gene calls are TRBV15 and TRBJ2-7; no clear D. V lost 3 bases and J lost 5, with 11 bases in between. CDR1 is LNHNV, CDR2 YYDKDF, per germline (reference sequence). The CDR3 extends over 13 amino acids. In DNA, the CDR3 is TGTGCCACCAGCAGCCAGCCCAGCGACGAGCAGTACTTC. Amino acids: CATSSQPSDEQYF.

This clone has more than one count but fewer than ten. The rearrangement uses TRBV7-2 and TRBJ2-1; 7 nucleotides agree with TRBD1. J was trimmed by 8 bases and V by 2 bases; bases with no gene match: 12. CDR1 is SGHTA and CDR2 is FQGNSA in the germline V gene. The CDR3 runs to 16 residues. The DNA for the CDR3 is TGTGCCAGCAGCTTAAACAGGGGCCTTTTGGGGGATGAGCAGTTCTTC. This codes for CASSLNRGLLGDEQFF.

A single count supports this clone. CDR3: CASYPTGGLIETQYF. The CDR3, as DNA: TGTGCCAGTTATCCAACGGGGGGGCTCATCGAGACCCAGTACTTC. The gene calls are TRBV28 and TRBJ2-5; 8 bases align to TRBD2. The CDR3 contains 15 residues. CDR1 and CDR2 from the germline V gene are MDHEN and SYDVKM. V lost 9 bases to trimming and J lost 5 bases; unmatched junction nucleotides: 14.

This sequence joins TRBV7-2 and TRBJ1-1; D uncertain. The germline V gene encodes CDR1 SGHTA and CDR2 FQGNSA. Trimming cost V 5 bases and J 7 bases, with 11 bases left between them. CDR3 size: 12 residues. The CDR3 DNA is TGTGCCAGCAGCCCCCGACTGAGTGAAGCTTTCTTT. As protein: CASSPRLSEAFF.

The chain carries TRBV5-6 and TRBJ2-1, with D perhaps matching TRBD2 (5 bases). Trimming took 5 bases from V and 3 from J, leaving 15 bases between them. The CDR3 totals 15 residues. CDR1 SGHDT and CDR2 YYEEEE come from the germline V gene. CDR3 sequence reads: CASSQAPSSYNEQFF. CDR3 bases: TGTGCCAGCAGTCAAGCGCCTAGCAGCTACAATGAGCAGTTCTTC. Based on the CDR3 plus reference TRBV5-6 and TRBJ2-1, the full variable domain is DAGVTQSPTHLIKTRGQQVTLRCSPKSGHDTVSWYQQALGQGPQFIFQYYEEEERQRGNFPDRFSGHQFPNYSSELNVNALLLGDSALYLCASSQAPSSYNEQFFGPGTRLTVL.

The chain links TRBV19 to TRBJ1-3; 7 positions match TRBD1. The germline gives CDR1 LNHDA, CDR2 SQIVND (reference sequence). Germline trimming cut 7 bases from V and 2 bases from J; bases unmatched to any gene: 5. The CDR3 extends over 14 amino acids. The CDR3 sequence: CASNRDRPGNTIYF. Here the CDR3 DNA reads TGTGCCAGTAACCGGGACAGACCTGGAAACACCATATATTTT.

This clone was found a few times. This sequence joins TRBV12-3 or TRBV12-4 and TRBJ1-6; D is unresolved. This CDR3 region has 13 residues. Trimming cost V 7 bases and J 7 bases, with 11 bases left between them. The CDR3 spells CASTESLNSPLHF. The CDR3 DNA follows: TGTGCCAGCACCGAGTCGCTGAATTCACCCCTCCACTTT.

The CDR3 region has the DNA TGTGCCAGCAGCTTGGCCAGGGTGATCCAAGAGACCCAGTACTTC. Amino acids: CASSLARVIQETQYF. The chain recombines TRBV5-5 with TRBJ2-5; maybe TRBD1 (5 bases). The CDR3 spans 15 residues. Germline CDR1 is SGHKS and CDR2 is YYEKEE (reference sequence). Trimming cost V 0 bases and J 1 base, with 10 bases left between them.

Note on this clone: The junction does not match germline at one end; this may be a read error. J is TRBJ2-7 and V is TRBV7-7, with 11 positions matching TRBD2. Germline V gives CDR1 SSHAT, CDR2 FNYEAQ (reference sequence). The CDR3 has 15 amino acids. The CDR3 coding sequence is TGTGCTAGCAGCTTGGCTGGACTGTGGACTAGCGGGCCGCTCTTC. Its protein is CASSLAGLWTSGPLF.